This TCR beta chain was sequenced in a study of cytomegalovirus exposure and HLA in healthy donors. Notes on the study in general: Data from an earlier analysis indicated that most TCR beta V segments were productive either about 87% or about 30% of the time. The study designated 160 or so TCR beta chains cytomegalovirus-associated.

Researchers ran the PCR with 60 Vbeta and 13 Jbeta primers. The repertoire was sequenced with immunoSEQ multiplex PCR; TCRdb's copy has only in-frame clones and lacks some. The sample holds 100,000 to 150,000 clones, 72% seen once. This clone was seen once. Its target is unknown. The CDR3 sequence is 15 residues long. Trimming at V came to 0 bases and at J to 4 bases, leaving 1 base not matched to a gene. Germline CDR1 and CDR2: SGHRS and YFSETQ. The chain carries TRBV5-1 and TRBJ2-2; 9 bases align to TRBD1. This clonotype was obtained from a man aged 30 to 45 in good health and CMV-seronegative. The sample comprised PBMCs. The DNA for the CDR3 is TGCGCCAGCAGCTTGGTGACAGGGGGCACCGGGGAGCTGTTTTTT. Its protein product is CASSLVTGGTGELFF.